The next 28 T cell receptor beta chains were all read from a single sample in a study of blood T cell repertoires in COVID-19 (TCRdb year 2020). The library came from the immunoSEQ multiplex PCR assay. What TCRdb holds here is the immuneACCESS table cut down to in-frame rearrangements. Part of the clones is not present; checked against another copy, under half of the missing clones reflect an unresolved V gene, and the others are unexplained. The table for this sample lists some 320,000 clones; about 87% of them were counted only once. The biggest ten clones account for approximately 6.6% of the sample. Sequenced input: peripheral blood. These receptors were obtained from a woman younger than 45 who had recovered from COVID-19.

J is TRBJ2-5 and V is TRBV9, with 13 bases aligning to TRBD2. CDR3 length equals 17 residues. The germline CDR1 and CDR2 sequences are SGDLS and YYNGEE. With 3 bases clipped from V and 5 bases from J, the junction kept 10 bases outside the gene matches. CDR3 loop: CASSADPGLAGSETQYF. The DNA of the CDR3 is TGTGCCAGCAGCGCTGACCCGGGACTAGCGGGGAGCGAGACCCAGTACTTC.

The CDR3 sequence is CASLWGDDEQFF. The CDR3 DNA reads as TGTGCCAGCCTGTGGGGGGACGATGAGCAGTTCTTC. The genes are TRBV2 and TRBJ2-1; TRBD2 might be the D (6 bases). The CDR3 runs to 12 residues. Germline loops: CDR1 SNHLY, CDR2 FYNNEI. V was shortened by 8 bases and J by 8 bases, with 13 bases between the two germline ends.

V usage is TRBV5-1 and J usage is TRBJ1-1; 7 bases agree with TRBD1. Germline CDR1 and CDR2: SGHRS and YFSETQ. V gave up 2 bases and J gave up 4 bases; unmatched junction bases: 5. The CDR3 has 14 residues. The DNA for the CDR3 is TGCGCCAGCAGCTTACGGAGACAGGGCACTGAAGCTTTCTTT. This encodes CASSLRRQGTEAFF.

CDR3 amino acids: CASVRGVNTEAFF. The CDR3 DNA follows: TGTGCCAGCGTCCGGGGGGTGAACACTGAAGCTTTCTTT. The chain employs TRBV2 and TRBJ1-1; possibly TRBD1 for D (5 bases). CDR3 size: 13 residues. Trimming removed 8 bases at V and 0 bases at J, with 10 bases between. Germline V gene lookup returns CDR1 SNHLY and CDR2 FYNNEI.

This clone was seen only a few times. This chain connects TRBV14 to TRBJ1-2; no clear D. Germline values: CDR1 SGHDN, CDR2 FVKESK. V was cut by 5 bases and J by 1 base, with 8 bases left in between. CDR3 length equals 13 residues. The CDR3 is CASSATSNYGYTF. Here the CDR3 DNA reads TGTGCCAGCAGCGCAACAAGTAACTATGGCTACACCTTC.

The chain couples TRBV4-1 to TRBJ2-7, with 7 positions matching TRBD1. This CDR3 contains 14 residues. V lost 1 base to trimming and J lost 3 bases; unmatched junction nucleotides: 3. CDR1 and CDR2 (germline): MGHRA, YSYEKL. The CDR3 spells CASSQVTGVYEQYF. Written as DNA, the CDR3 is TGCGCCAGCAGCCAAGTAACAGGGGTCTACGAGCAGTACTTC.

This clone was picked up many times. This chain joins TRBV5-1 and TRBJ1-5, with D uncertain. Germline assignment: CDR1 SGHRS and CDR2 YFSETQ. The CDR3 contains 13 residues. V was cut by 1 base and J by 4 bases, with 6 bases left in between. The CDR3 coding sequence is TGCGCCAGCAGCTTGAACGGGAATCAGCCCCAGCATTTT. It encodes CASSLNGNQPQHF.

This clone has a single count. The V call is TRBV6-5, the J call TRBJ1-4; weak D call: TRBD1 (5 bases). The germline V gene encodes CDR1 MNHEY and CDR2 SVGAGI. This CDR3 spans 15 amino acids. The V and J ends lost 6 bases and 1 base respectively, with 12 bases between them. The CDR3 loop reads CASSNRGGTNEKLFF. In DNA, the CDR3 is TGTGCCAGCAGCAACCGGGGGGGAACTAATGAAAAACTGTTTTTT.

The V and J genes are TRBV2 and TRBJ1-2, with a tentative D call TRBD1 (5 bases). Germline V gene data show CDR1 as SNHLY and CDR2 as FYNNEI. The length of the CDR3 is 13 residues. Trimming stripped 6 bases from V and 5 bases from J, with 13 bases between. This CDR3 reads CASRVQDTYGYTF. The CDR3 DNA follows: TGTGCCAGCAGAGTACAGGACACATATGGCTACACCTTC. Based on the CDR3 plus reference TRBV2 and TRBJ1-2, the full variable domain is EPEVTQTPSHQVTQMGQEVILRCVPISNHLYFYWYRQILGQKVEFLVSFYNNEISEKSEIFDDQFSVERPDGSNFTLKIRSTKLEDSAMYFCASRVQDTYGYTFGSGTRLTVV.

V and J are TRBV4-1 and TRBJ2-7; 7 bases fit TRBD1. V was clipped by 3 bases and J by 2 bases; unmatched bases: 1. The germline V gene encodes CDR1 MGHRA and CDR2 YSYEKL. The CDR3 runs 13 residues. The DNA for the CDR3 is TGCGCCAGCAGCCATGGGACAGCCTACGAGCAGTACTTC. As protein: CASSHGTAYEQYF.

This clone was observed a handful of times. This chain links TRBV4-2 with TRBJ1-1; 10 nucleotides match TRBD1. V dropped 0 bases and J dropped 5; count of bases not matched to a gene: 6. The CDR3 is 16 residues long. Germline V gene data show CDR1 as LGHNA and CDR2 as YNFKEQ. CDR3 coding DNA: TGTGCCAGCAGCCAAGATTTGAGGACAGGGGGAACTGAAGCTTTCTTT. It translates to CASSQDLRTGGTEAFF.

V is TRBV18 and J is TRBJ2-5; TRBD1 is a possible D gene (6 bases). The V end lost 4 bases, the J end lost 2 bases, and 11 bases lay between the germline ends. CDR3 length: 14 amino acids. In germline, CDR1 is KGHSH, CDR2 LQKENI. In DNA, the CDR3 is TGTGCCAGCTCACGGACAGACGGGCAAGAGACCCAGTACTTC. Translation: CASSRTDGQETQYF.

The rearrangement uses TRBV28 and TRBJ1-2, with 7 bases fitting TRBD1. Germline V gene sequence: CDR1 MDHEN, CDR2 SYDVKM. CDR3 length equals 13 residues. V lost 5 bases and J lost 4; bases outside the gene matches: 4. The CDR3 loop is CASSQQGTYGYTF. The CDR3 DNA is TGTGCCAGCAGTCAACAGGGGACCTATGGCTACACCTTC.

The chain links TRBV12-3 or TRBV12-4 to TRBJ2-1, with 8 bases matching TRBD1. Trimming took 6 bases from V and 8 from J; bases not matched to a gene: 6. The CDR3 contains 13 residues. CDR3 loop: CASRRTGLDEQFF. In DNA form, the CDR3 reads TGTGCCAGCAGGAGGACAGGGTTGGATGAGCAGTTCTTC.

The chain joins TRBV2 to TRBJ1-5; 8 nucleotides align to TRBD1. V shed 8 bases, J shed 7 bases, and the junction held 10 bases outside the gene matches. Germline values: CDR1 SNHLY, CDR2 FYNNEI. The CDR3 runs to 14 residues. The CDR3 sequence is CASQQGASSQPQHF. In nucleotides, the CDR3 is TGTGCCAGCCAGCAGGGGGCTTCCTCGCAGCCCCAGCATTTT.

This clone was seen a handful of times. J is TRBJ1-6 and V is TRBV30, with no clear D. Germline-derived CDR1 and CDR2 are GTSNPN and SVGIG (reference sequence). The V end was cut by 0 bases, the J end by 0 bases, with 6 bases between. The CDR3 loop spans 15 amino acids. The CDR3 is CAWSVGYSYNSPLHF. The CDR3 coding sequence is TGTGCCTGGAGTGTCGGTTACTCCTATAATTCACCCCTCCACTTT.

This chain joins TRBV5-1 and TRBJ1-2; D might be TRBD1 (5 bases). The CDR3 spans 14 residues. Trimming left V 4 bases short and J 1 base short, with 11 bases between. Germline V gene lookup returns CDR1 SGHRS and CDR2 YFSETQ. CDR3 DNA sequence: TGCGCCAGCAGCCGGGGGGAATTTAACTATGGCTACACCTTC. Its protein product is CASSRGEFNYGYTF.

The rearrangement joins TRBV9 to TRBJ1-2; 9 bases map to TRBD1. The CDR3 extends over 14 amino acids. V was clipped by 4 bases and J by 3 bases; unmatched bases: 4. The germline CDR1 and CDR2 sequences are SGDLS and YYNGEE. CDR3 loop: CASSPRTGDYGYTF. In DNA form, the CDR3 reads TGTGCCAGCAGCCCACGGACAGGGGACTATGGCTACACCTTC. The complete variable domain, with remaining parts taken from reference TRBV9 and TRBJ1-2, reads DSGVTQTPKHLITATGQRVTLRCSPRSGDLSVYWYQQSLDQGLQFLIQYYNGEERAKGNILERFSAQQFPDLHSELNLSSLELGDSALYFCASSPRTGDYGYTFGSGTRLTVV.

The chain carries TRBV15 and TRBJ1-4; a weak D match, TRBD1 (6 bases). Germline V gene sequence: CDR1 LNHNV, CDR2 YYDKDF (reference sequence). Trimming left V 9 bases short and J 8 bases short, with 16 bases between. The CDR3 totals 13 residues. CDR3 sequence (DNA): TGTGCCACTTCCGTAGGACAGTTCGAAAAACTGTTTTTT. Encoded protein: CATSVGQFEKLFF.

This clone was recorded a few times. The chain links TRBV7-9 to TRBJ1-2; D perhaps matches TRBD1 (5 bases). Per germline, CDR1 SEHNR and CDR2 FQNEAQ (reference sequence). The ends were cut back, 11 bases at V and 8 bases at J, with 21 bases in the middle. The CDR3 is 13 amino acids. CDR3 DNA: TGTGCCGGATCCGGGGAGGGGTTATCCGGCTACACCTTC. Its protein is CAGSGEGLSGYTF. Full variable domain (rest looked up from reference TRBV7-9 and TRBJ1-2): DTGVSQNPRHKITKRGQNVTFRCDPISEHNRLYWYRQTLGQGPEFLTYFQNEAQLEKSRLLSDRFSAERPKGSFSTLEIQRTEQGDSAMYLCAGSGEGLSGYTFGSGTRLTVV.

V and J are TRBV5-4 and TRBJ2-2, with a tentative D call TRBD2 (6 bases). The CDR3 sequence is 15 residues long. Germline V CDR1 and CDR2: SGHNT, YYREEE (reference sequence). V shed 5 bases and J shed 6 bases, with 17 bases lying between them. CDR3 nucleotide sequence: TGTGCCAGCAGGCGGGACCCGGGCCGACCCGGGGAGCTGTTTTTT. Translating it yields CASRRDPGRPGELFF.

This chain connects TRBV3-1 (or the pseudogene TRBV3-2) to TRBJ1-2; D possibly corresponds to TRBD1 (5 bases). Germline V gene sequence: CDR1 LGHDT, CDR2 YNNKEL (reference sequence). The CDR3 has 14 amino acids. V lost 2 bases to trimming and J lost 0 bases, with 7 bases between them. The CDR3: CASSQSTANYGYTF. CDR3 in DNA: TGTGCCAGCAGCCAATCGACAGCTAACTATGGCTACACCTTC.

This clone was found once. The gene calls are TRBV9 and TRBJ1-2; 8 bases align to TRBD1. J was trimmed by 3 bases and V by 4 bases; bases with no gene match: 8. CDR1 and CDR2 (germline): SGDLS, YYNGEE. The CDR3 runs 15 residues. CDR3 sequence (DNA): TGTGCCAGCAGCCATGGACAGGGTGTTGACTATGGCTACACCTTC. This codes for CASSHGQGVDYGYTF.

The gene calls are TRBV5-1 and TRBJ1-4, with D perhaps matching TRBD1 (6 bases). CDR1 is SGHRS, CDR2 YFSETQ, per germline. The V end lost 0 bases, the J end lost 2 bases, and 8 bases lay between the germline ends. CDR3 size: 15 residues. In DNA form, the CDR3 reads TGCGCCAGCAGCTTGGCAGGGGATACTAATGAAAAACTGTTTTTT. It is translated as CASSLAGDTNEKLFF.

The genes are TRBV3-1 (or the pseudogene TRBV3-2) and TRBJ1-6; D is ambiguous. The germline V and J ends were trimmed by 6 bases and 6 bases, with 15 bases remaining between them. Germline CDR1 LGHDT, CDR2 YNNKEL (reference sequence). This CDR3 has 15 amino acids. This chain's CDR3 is CASRPLWEINSPLHF. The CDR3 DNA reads TGTGCCAGCAGACCACTCTGGGAGATTAATTCACCCCTCCACTTT.

CDR3 in DNA: TGTGCCAGTTTACAGGGGGCGGCTGGCTACACCTTC. Translation gives CASLQGAAGYTF. The chain couples TRBV19 to TRBJ1-2, with 9 bases aligning to TRBD1. The CDR3 consists of 12 residues. V dropped 8 bases and J dropped 7; count of bases not matched to a gene: 5. CDR1 is LNHDA and CDR2 is SQIVND in the germline V gene (reference sequence).

The CDR3 loop is CASSPQTSSYEQYF. The CDR3 DNA sequence: TGTGCCAGCAGCCCACAGACCTCCTCCTACGAGCAGTACTTC. The V gene is TRBV9, the J gene TRBJ2-7; D unresolved. This CDR3 spans 14 amino acids. The V gene lost 4 bases and the J gene lost 0 bases, with 11 bases spanning the gap. Germline CDR1 reads SGDLS; CDR2 reads YYNGEE.

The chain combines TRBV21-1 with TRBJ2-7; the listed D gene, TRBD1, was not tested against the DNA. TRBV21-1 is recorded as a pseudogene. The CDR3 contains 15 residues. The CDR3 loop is CASSQVGREGYEQYF. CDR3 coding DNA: TGTGCCAGCAGCCAAGTGGGCAGGGAAGGATACGAGCAGTACTTC.